Below, 17 T cell receptor beta chains from the same sample are listed, as sequenced in a study of T cells in lung cancer brain metastases. Profiling relied on immunoSEQ multiplex PCR, and the TCRdb table lists in-frame clones only, not all of them. The data contain 2,500 to 3,000 clones, 85% of them singletons. Specimen: tumor tissue from the primary lung tumor. The receptor set was obtained from a woman in her sixties or seventies with non-small cell lung cancer.

The V and J genes are TRBV4-3 and TRBJ2-1; D is unresolved. The V end lost 4 bases, the J end lost 8 bases, and 12 bases lay between the germline ends. The CDR3 has 13 residues. Germline CDR1 and CDR2: LGHNA and YSLEER. CDR3 in DNA: TGCGCCAGCAGCCTCGGTTTAGGTGATGAGCAGTTCTTC. Protein sequence: CASSLGLGDEQFF.

This chain connects TRBV4-2 to TRBJ1-6; D is unresolved. Looked up from germline, CDR1 is LGHNA and CDR2 is YNFKEQ. Trimming removed 1 base at V and 8 bases at J, with 9 bases between. CDR3 length: 14 amino acids. The CDR3 DNA sequence: TGTGCCAGCAGCCAAGGAGGGCTGCATTCACCCCTCCACTTT. Encoded protein: CASSQGGLHSPLHF.

The chain links TRBV5-4 to TRBJ1-2; D gene uncertain. Trimming cost V 3 bases and J 1 base, with 10 bases left between them. Germline CDR1 reads SGHNT; CDR2 reads YYREEE (reference sequence). The CDR3 has 14 residues. The CDR3 region is CASSSQTGNYGYTF. The DNA for the CDR3 is TGTGCCAGCAGCTCACAGACGGGTAACTATGGCTACACCTTC. Together with reference TRBV5-4 and TRBJ1-2, the CDR3 gives the full variable domain: ETGVTQSPTHLIKTRGQQVTLRCSSQSGHNTVSWYQQALGQGPQFIFQYYREEENGRGNFPPRFSGLQFPNYSSELNVNALELDDSALYLCASSSQTGNYGYTFGSGTRLTVV.

This clone has just one count. The chain is built from TRBV29-1 and TRBJ1-2, with 8 bases lining up with TRBD1. J lost 3 bases, V lost 6 bases, and 18 bases had no gene match. Per germline, CDR1 SQVTM and CDR2 ANQGSEA. The CDR3 consists of 17 residues. Written as DNA, the CDR3 is TGCAGCGTCCATCAATCCCCCGGGACAGGCGGGGACTATGGCTACACCTTC. Its translation is CSVHQSPGTGGDYGYTF.

The chain combines TRBV11-2 with TRBJ2-3; no clear D gene. This CDR3 comprises 16 residues. V was cut by 3 bases and J by 2 bases, with 15 bases left in between. In germline, CDR1 is SGHAT, CDR2 FQNNGV. The CDR3 loop reads CASSLRGTPPTDTQYF. The CDR3, as DNA: TGTGCCAGCAGCTTGAGAGGAACACCCCCCACAGATACGCAGTATTTT. Based on the CDR3 plus reference TRBV11-2 and TRBJ2-3, the full variable domain is EAGVAQSPRYKIIEKRQSVAFWCNPISGHATLYWYQQILGQGPKLLIQFQNNGVVDDSQLPKDRFSAERLKGVDSTLKIQPAKLEDSAVYLCASSLRGTPPTDTQYFGPGTRLTVL.

CDR3 protein: CASSHGQVGFSREETQYF. CDR3 nucleotides: TGTGCCAGCAGCCACGGGCAGGTGGGATTCTCCCGGGAAGAGACCCAGTACTTC. The genes are TRBV14 and TRBJ2-5; D is undetermined. The germline gives CDR1 SGHDN, CDR2 FVKESK. This CDR3 contains 18 residues. Trimming took off 3 bases at V and 3 bases at J, with 23 bases between the two ends.

The gene calls are TRBV7-6 and TRBJ1-5; D unclear. CDR1 and CDR2 from the germline V gene are SGHVS and FNYEAQ. The V and J ends lost 5 bases and 7 bases respectively, with 21 bases between them. CDR3 size: 16 residues. The CDR3 loop is CASSPVKGDIGQPQHF. In DNA form, the CDR3 reads TGTGCCAGCAGCCCGGTTAAGGGAGATATAGGCCAGCCCCAGCATTTT.

In its sample, this clone was seen once. The rearrangement uses TRBV27 and TRBJ2-5, with D possibly being TRBD1 or TRBD2 (5 bases each). This CDR3 has 15 amino acids. The germline CDR1 and CDR2 sequences are MNHEY and SMNVEV (reference sequence). V gave up 5 bases and J gave up 5 bases, with 18 bases separating them. The CDR3 reads CASSQRLGWGETQYF. Written as DNA, the CDR3 is TGTGCCAGCAGTCAACGTTTGGGTTGGGGGGAGACCCAGTACTTC.

This clone appeared a few times. The gene calls are TRBV5-4 and TRBJ1-4; D unclear. V was clipped by 0 bases and J by 8 bases, with 8 bases between them. Looked up from germline, CDR1 is SGHNT and CDR2 is YYREEE (reference sequence). This CDR3 is 13 amino acids long. CDR3 coding DNA: TGTGCCAGCAGCTTGGGGATTACCGAAAAACTGTTTTTT. Its protein product is CASSLGITEKLFF.

The chain links TRBV4-1 to TRBJ1-2; possibly TRBD1 for D (5 bases). This CDR3 has 15 residues. Deletions cut 2 bases from V and 4 bases from J, with 14 bases between. CDR1 is MGHRA and CDR2 is YSYEKL in the germline V gene. The CDR3 spells CASSQWGYWGYGYTF. CDR3 nucleotides: TGCGCCAGCAGCCAATGGGGCTATTGGGGCTATGGCTACACCTTC.

V gene TRBV7-9 combines with J gene TRBJ2-7, with D possibly matching TRBD2 (5 bases). Trimming removed 1 base from V and 2 bases from J, with 9 bases in between. CDR3 length: 14 residues. The germline gives CDR1 SEHNR, CDR2 FQNEAQ (reference sequence). CDR3 bases: TGTGCCAGCAGCTTAGACGGAGGTACCTACGAGCAGTACTTC. It yields the protein CASSLDGGTYEQYF.

This clone was recorded once. The gene calls are TRBV30 and TRBJ2-2; D uncertain. The ends were cut back, 2 bases at V and 2 bases at J, with 9 bases in the middle. This CDR3 is 14 amino acids long. The germline gives CDR1 GTSNPN, CDR2 SVGIG (reference sequence). The CDR3 spells CAWSIGYNTGELFF. CDR3 sequence (DNA): TGTGCCTGGAGTATAGGCTACAACACCGGGGAGCTGTTTTTT.

The CDR3 bases are TGTGCCAGCTCACCACCGATCACAGATACGCAGTATTTT. Translating gives CASSPPITDTQYF. The genes are TRBV18 and TRBJ2-3; D call uncertain. This CDR3 region has 13 residues. Germline assignment: CDR1 KGHSH and CDR2 LQKENI. V shed 0 bases and J shed 2 bases, with 3 bases lying between them.

The V call is TRBV11-1, the J call TRBJ1-1, with a weak D call TRBD1 (6 bases). V lost 1 base, J lost 1 base, and 10 bases lay in between. Germline loops: CDR1 SGHAT, CDR2 FQDESV (reference sequence). The CDR3 runs to 15 residues. The CDR3 region has the DNA TGTGCCAGCAGCTTAGATCAGGGGCCGAACACTGAAGCTTTCTTT. Its protein is CASSLDQGPNTEAFF. Filled out from reference TRBV11-1 and TRBJ1-1, the complete variable domain reads EAEVAQSPRYKITEKSQAVAFWCDPISGHATLYWYRQILGQGPELLVQFQDESVVDDSQLPKDRFSAERLKGVDSTLKIQPAELGDSAMYLCASSLDQGPNTEAFFGQGTRLTVV.

The rearrangement links TRBV29-1 to TRBJ1-1, with D uncertain. V gave up 1 base and J gave up 0 bases, with 0 bases separating them. Germline-derived CDR1 and CDR2 are SQVTM and ANQGSEA. CDR3 size: 11 residues. CDR3 sequence reads: CSVEVNTEAFF. CDR3 DNA sequence: TGCAGCGTTGAAGTGAACACTGAAGCTTTCTTT.

The V gene is TRBV7-2, the J gene TRBJ1-3; D is unclear. Trimming took off 1 base at V and 2 bases at J, with 9 bases between the two ends. Germline V gives CDR1 SGHTA, CDR2 FQGNSA. The CDR3 totals 15 residues. CDR3 in DNA: TGTGCCAGCAGCTTAGATCAGCTTACTGGAAACACCATATATTTT. Translated, it gives CASSLDQLTGNTIYF.

V is TRBV7-8 and J is TRBJ2-2; 11 bases are shared with TRBD1. V lost 5 bases, J lost 8 bases, and 10 bases stayed unmatched. CDR1 and CDR2 (germline): SGHVS, FQNEAQ. The length of the CDR3 is 16 residues. The CDR3 reads CASSKGQGAASGELFF. For the CDR3, the DNA is TGTGCCAGCAGCAAAGGACAGGGGGCGGCTTCAGGGGAGCTGTTTTTT.